This TCR beta chain was documented in a study of blood T cell repertoires in COVID-19. Study-level information: Some COVID-19 samples were acute and others convalescent; all came from the United States, Italy and Spain. PBMCs, B-cell-depleted T cells, or T cells provided the cDNA or gDNA that made up the material.

Per germline, CDR1 SNHLY and CDR2 FYNNEI. This CDR3 region has 19 residues. V lost 4 bases, J lost 0 bases, and 13 bases stayed unmatched. As originally analysed: Nucleated cell number was recorded as an estimate derived from reference gene primer amplification. Libraries were prepared by immunoSEQ multiplex PCR; TCRdb keeps only in-frame clonotypes and omits some of them. D and trimming come from the DNA, and the V and J calls and clone size come from that table. The sample has about 120,000 clones, approximately 80% seen once. This TCR was sampled from a woman older than 75 with acute or convalescent COVID-19. This chain uses TRBV2 with TRBJ2-1; TRBD2 agrees at 9 bases. Sequencing was done on a sample of peripheral blood. The CDR3 bases are TGTGCCAGCAGTGTAGAGCGGGGGGCCGTACTCAGCTCCTACAATGAGCAGTTCTTC. Encoded protein: CASSVERGAVLSSYNEQFF.